These 21 T cell receptor beta chains were sequenced from one sample in a study of glioma-infiltrating T cells. The iRepertoire nested amplicon-rescue multiplex PCR amplified TCR alpha and beta CDR3s from RNA. TCRdb reprocessed the multiplex PCR reads via MiXCR and lists one record per CDR3 protein. The sample has fewer than 250,000 distinct CDR3 sequences; around 30% are singletons. The sample comprised glioma tissue, nonneoplastic brain tissue, or PBMCs (not recorded which). The receptor set was obtained from a human donor with low-grade glioma or glioblastoma, undergoing nonglioma brain surgery, or in good health (not recorded which).

Comments on this clonotype: One base away lies a much larger clone, so this may be a sequencing read error. The chain uses TRBV7-9 and TRBJ1-5, with a weak D call TRBD1 (5 bases). CDR3 length: 16 residues. V lost 4 bases to trimming and J lost 7 bases, with 20 bases between them. From germline, CDR1 is SEHNR and CDR2 FQNEAQ (reference sequence). The chain's CDR3 is CASSSDSGRPNQPQHF. The DNA for the CDR3 is TGTGCCAGCAGCTCCGACAGTGGGCGCCCCAACCAGCCCCAGCATTTT.

This clonotype was recorded at least ten times. V and J are TRBV2 and TRBJ2-1; tentatively, D is TRBD2 (6 bases). V lost 4 bases, J lost 6 bases, and 16 bases lay in between. Germline V lookup: CDR1 SNHLY, CDR2 FYNNEI. This CDR3 is 15 amino acids long. CDR3 residues: CASSGLGLGTNEQFF. Here the CDR3 DNA reads TGTGCCAGCAGTGGACTAGGTTTGGGAACCAATGAGCAGTTCTTC.

The table lists this clonotype with a few counts. V and J are TRBV19 and TRBJ2-3; either TRBD1 or TRBD2 may fit D (5 bases each). The ends were cut back, 3 bases at V and 1 base at J, with 8 bases in the middle. The CDR3 length is 14 residues. Germline CDR1 reads LNHDA; CDR2 reads SQIVND (reference sequence). CDR3: CASSIRDGTDTQYF. The CDR3 region has the DNA TGTGCCAGTAGTATCAGGGACGGCACAGATACGCAGTATTTT.

Remarks on this clonotype: A single base separates this from a much larger clone, so it may be a read error. This chain connects TRBV20-1 to TRBJ2-2; D is perhaps TRBD2 (5 bases). The length of the CDR3 is 13 residues. Germline V gives CDR1 DFQATT, CDR2 SNEGSKA (reference sequence). This CDR3 reads CSAPDSNTGERFF. The CDR3 DNA follows: TGCAGTGCTCCCGATTCGAACACCGGGGAGCGGTTTTTT.

This clonotype was counted ten times or more. V is TRBV11-3 and J is TRBJ2-3, with TRBD1 identical over 7 bases. CDR3 length: 14 residues. The trim removed 6 bases at V and 7 bases at J, leaving 10 bases unmatched. Germline values: CDR1 SGHNT, CDR2 YENEEA. CDR3 DNA: TGTGCCAGCAGTCAGACAGGGTCTTCAAATACGCAGTATTTT. Amino acid sequence: CASSQTGSSNTQYF.

In this sample, this clonotype turned up many times. The CDR3 region has the DNA TGCAGCAACAGACAGGGCGAGATCGAGACCCAGTACTTC. It yields the protein CSNRQGEIETQYF. This sequence joins TRBV20-1 and TRBJ2-5; 7 positions agree with TRBD1. The length of the CDR3 is 13 residues. CDR1 is DFQATT, CDR2 SNEGSKA, per germline (reference sequence).

Ten or more counts support this clonotype. V and J are TRBV6-1 and TRBJ2-7; 7 bases agree with TRBD2. The germline V gene has CDR1 MNHNS and CDR2 SASEGT. Trimming removed 5 bases from V and 0 bases from J; junction bases left unmatched: 4. The CDR3 has 14 residues. The DNA for the CDR3 is TGTGCCAGCAGTCGCGGGGGAGGCTCCTACGAGCAGTACTTC. Its protein is CASSRGGGSYEQYF.

The V call is TRBV19, the J call TRBJ2-1; D tentatively reads TRBD1 or TRBD2 (5 bases each). V dropped 4 bases and J dropped 0 bases, with 13 bases sitting between them. Germline V gene sequence: CDR1 LNHDA, CDR2 SQIVND (reference sequence). The CDR3 is 16 amino acids. The CDR3, as DNA: TGTGCCAGTAGTAAAACACCGAGGGGCTCCTACAATGAGCAGTTCTTC. Protein: CASSKTPRGSYNEQFF.

Many counts were recorded for this clonotype. The chain uses TRBV7-2 and TRBJ2-1; 8 bases agree with TRBD2. CDR1 and CDR2 (germline): SGHTA, FQGNSA. The trim removed 0 bases at V and 8 bases at J, leaving 6 bases unmatched. This CDR3 contains 15 residues. The CDR3 sequence: CASSLAAGVNDEQFF. Here the CDR3 DNA reads TGTGCCAGCAGCTTAGCAGCGGGAGTCAACGATGAGCAGTTCTTC.

In this sample, this clonotype turned up many times. V gene TRBV7-9 combines with J gene TRBJ1-3; 9 nucleotides match TRBD1. Germline V gene lookup returns CDR1 SEHNR and CDR2 FQNEAQ (reference sequence). The CDR3 sequence is 15 residues long. The V and J ends lost 6 bases and 4 bases, in that order; junction bases with no gene match: 7. The CDR3 region is CASRSTGGVGNTIYF. CDR3 DNA sequence: TGTGCCAGCAGATCAACAGGGGGCGTGGGAAACACCATATATTTT. The variable domain in full, completed from reference TRBV7-9 and TRBJ1-3, reads DTGVSQNPRHKITKRGQNVTFRCDPISEHNRLYWYRQTLGQGPEFLTYFQNEAQLEKSRLLSDRFSAERPKGSFSTLEIQRTEQGDSAMYLCASRSTGGVGNTIYFGEGSWLTVV.

This clonotype was counted only a few times. The chain uses TRBV12-3 or TRBV12-4 and TRBJ1-1; 10 bases match TRBD1. V dropped 6 bases and J dropped 4; count of bases not matched to a gene: 5. This CDR3 spans 14 amino acids. The CDR3 loop reads CASRRQGAGTEAFF. CDR3 bases: TGTGCCAGCAGACGACAGGGGGCTGGCACTGAAGCTTTCTTT.

This clonotype occurred many times. The chain uses TRBV7-8 and TRBJ2-3; unclear D gene. The germline gives CDR1 SGHVS, CDR2 FQNEAQ. The length of the CDR3 is 12 residues. Trimming stripped 5 bases from V and 8 bases from J, with 11 bases between. CDR3 loop: CASSPPGVTQYF. The CDR3, as DNA: TGTGCCAGCAGCCCCCCGGGCGTTACGCAGTATTTT.

The chain recombines TRBV18 with TRBJ2-7, with a weak D call TRBD2 (6 bases). CDR1 is KGHSH, CDR2 LQKENI, per germline. CDR3 length equals 17 residues. V gave up 0 bases and J gave up 0 bases, with 15 bases separating them. This CDR3 is CASSPPIRDSFSYEQYF. The CDR3 coding sequence is TGTGCCAGCTCACCACCGATTCGGGACTCCTTCTCCTACGAGCAGTACTTC.

This clonotype was recorded a few times. The rearrangement uses TRBV11-3 and TRBJ2-3; TRBD2 matches 14 bases. Germline V lookup: CDR1 SGHNT, CDR2 YENEEA. This CDR3 region has 16 residues. Losses at the gene ends were 5 bases for V and 4 bases for J; bases not matched to a gene: 5. The CDR3 protein is CASSPGLAGGPDTQYF. CDR3 DNA: TGTGCCAGCAGCCCCGGACTAGCGGGAGGCCCAGATACGCAGTATTTT.

Notes on this clonotype: A read error is possible here, since a much larger clone lies one base away. The chain recombines TRBV7-2 with TRBJ1-5; TRBD1 might be the D (5 bases). Trimming removed 5 bases from V and 1 base from J, with 12 bases in between. Germline loops: CDR1 SGHTA, CDR2 FQGNSA. This CDR3 spans 15 amino acids. The CDR3 region has the DNA TGTGCCAGCAGCCCCCGGTGGGGCAGCAATCAGCCCCAGCATTTT. The encoded protein is CASSPRWGSNQPQHF.

The chain joins TRBV14 to TRBJ2-6, with D perhaps matching TRBD2 (6 bases). Trimming cost V 0 bases and J 2 bases, with 14 bases left between them. Germline-derived CDR1 and CDR2 are SGHDN and FVKESK. The CDR3 is 18 amino acids. The CDR3 DNA is TGTGCCAGCAGCCAAGATTGGGACTCCCCCCCTGGGGCCAACGTCCTGACTTTC. This encodes CASSQDWDSPPGANVLTF.

This clonotype was observed a single time. The chain combines TRBV20-1 with TRBJ2-7; the match to TRBD1 covers 8 bases. The trim removed 5 bases at V and 4 bases at J, leaving 10 bases unmatched. CDR1 is DFQATT, CDR2 SNEGSKA, per germline (reference sequence). This CDR3 region has 14 residues. The CDR3 DNA reads as TGCAGTGCTCCCACCGACAGGGGTACATACGAGCAGTACTTC. This translates into CSAPTDRGTYEQYF.

This clonotype was seen more than once but under ten times. CDR3 bases: TGTGCCAGCAGCTTAGTTGGTGCCTACAGGAAGGAGACCCAGTACTTC. Protein product: CASSLVGAYRKETQYF. The chain joins TRBV7-9 to TRBJ2-5, with D perhaps matching TRBD1 (5 bases). Germline CDR1 is SEHNR and CDR2 is FQNEAQ (reference sequence). Trimming stripped 1 base from V and 5 bases from J, with 17 bases between. The CDR3 consists of 16 residues.

This clonotype was seen repeatedly, ten times or more. The V and J genes are TRBV2 and TRBJ2-2; D ambiguous. This CDR3 contains 14 residues. Germline V gene sequence: CDR1 SNHLY, CDR2 FYNNEI. Trimming took 7 bases from V and 0 from J, leaving 9 bases between them. In DNA, the CDR3 is TGTGCCAGCAAAACAATCGCGAACACCGGGGAGCTGTTTTTT. Amino acid sequence: CASKTIANTGELFF.

This clonotype was seen ten or more times. This chain uses TRBV20-1 with TRBJ2-2, with D maybe TRBD2 (5 bases). This CDR3 has 16 residues. Germline V CDR1 and CDR2: DFQATT, SNEGSKA (reference sequence). Trimming removed 0 bases at V and 0 bases at J, with 11 bases between. This CDR3 is CSARERRTSNTGELFF. The CDR3 bases are TGCAGTGCTAGAGAGAGGAGGACCTCGAACACCGGGGAGCTGTTTTTT.

Ten or more counts support this clonotype. This chain links TRBV11-2 with TRBJ1-1; weak D call: TRBD1 (5 bases). Germline V gene sequence: CDR1 SGHAT, CDR2 FQNNGV. This CDR3 has 14 residues. The V gene lost 7 bases and the J gene lost 4 bases, with 16 bases spanning the gap. The CDR3 DNA reads as TGTGCCAGCACCATTGGTGGAGGGGTCACTGAAGCTTTCTTT. Residues: CASTIGGGVTEAFF.